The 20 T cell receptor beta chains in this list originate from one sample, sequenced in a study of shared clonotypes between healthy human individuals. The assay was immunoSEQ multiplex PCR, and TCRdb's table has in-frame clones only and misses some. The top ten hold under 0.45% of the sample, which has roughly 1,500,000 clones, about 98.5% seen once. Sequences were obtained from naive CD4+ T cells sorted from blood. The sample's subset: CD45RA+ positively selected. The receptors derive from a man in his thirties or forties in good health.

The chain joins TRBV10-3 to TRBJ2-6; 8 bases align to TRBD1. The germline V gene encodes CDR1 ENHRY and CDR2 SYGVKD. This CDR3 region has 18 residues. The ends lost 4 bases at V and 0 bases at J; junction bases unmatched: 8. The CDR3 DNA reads TGTGCCATCAGTGGGGTAGGACAGGGAGACTCTGGGGCCAACGTCCTGACTTTC. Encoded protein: CAISGVGQGDSGANVLTF.

CDR3 amino acids: CASSLGLGAEEAFF. The CDR3 DNA reads TGTGCCAGCAGCTTAGGGCTGGGGGCAGAGGAAGCTTTCTTT. This chain uses TRBV11-2 with TRBJ1-1; perhaps TRBD1 as D (6 bases). V lost 1 base to trimming and J lost 8 bases, with 14 bases between them. The CDR3 consists of 14 residues. Per germline, CDR1 SGHAT and CDR2 FQNNGV.

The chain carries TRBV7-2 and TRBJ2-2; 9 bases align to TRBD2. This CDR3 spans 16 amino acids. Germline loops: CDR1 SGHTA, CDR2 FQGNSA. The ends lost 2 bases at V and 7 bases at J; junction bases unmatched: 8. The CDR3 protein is CASSLTTGLAHGELFF. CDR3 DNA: TGTGCCAGCAGCTTAACTACCGGACTAGCGCACGGGGAGCTGTTTTTT.

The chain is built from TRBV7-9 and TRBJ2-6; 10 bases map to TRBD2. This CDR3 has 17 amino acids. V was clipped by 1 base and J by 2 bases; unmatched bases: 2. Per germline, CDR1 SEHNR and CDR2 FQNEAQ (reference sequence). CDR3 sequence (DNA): TGTGCCAGCAGCTTAGGGCTAGCGGGAGCTGGGGCCAACGTCCTGACTTTC. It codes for CASSLGLAGAGANVLTF. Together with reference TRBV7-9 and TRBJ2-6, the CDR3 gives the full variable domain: DTGVSQNPRHKITKRGQNVTFRCDPISEHNRLYWYRQTLGQGPEFLTYFQNEAQLEKSRLLSDRFSAERPKGSFSTLEIQRTEQGDSAMYLCASSLGLAGAGANVLTFGAGSRLTVL.

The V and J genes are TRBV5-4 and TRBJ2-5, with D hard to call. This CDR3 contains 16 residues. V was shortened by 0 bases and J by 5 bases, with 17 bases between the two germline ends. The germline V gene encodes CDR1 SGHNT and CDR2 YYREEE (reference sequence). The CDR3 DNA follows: TGTGCCAGCAGCTTGGGTCCGGCCACAGCGAAGGAGACCCAGTACTTC. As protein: CASSLGPATAKETQYF.

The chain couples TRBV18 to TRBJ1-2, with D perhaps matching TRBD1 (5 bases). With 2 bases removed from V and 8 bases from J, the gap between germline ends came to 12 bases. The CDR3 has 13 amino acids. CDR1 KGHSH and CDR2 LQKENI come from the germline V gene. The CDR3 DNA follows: TGTGCCAGCTCACCAGACGCAGGGTACGGCTACACCTTC. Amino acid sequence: CASSPDAGYGYTF.

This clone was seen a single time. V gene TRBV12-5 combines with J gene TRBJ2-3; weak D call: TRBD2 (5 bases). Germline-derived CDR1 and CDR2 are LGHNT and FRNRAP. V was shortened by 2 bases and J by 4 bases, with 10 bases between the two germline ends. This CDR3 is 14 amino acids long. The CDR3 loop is CASGLSGWADTQYF. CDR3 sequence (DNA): TGTGCTAGTGGTTTGAGCGGTTGGGCAGATACGCAGTATTTT.

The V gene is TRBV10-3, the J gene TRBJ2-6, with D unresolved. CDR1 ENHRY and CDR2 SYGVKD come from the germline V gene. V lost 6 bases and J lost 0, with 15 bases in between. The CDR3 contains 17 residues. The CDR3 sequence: CAIRSELVSSGANVLTF. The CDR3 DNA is TGTGCCATCAGGTCCGAGCTCGTTAGCTCTGGGGCCAACGTCCTGACTTTC.

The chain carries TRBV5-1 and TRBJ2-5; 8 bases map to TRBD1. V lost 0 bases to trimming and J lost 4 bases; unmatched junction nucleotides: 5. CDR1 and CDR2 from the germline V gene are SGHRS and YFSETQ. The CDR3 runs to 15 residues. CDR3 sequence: CASSLVQGARETQYF. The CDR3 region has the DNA TGCGCCAGCAGCTTGGTTCAGGGGGCGCGAGAGACCCAGTACTTC. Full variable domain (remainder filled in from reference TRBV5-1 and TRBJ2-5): KAGVTQTPRYLIKTRGQQVTLSCSPISGHRSVSWYQQTPGQGLQFLFEYFSETQRNKGNFPGRFSGRQFSNSRSEMNVSTLELGDSALYLCASSLVQGARETQYFGPGTRLLVL.

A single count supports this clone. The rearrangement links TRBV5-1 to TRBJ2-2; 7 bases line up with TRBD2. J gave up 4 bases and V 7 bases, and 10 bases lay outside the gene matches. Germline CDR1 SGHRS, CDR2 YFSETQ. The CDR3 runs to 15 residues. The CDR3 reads CASRAAGAFTGELFF. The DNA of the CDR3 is TGCGCCAGCCGCGCGGCGGGAGCGTTCACCGGGGAGCTGTTTTTT.

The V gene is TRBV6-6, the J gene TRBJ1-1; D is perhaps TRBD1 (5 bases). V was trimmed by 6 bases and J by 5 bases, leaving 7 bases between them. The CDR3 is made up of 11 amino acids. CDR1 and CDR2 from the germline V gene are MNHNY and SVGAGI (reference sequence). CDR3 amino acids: CASSRGTEAFF. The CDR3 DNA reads TGTGCCAGCAGCCGGGGGACTGAAGCTTTCTTT.

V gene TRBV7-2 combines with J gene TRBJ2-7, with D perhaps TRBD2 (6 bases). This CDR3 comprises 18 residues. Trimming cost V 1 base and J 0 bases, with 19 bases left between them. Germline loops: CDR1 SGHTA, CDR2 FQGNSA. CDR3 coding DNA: TGTGCCAGCAGCTTAGTGTCGGCGGGAACCGCCAGCTCCTACGAGCAGTACTTC. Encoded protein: CASSLVSAGTASSYEQYF.

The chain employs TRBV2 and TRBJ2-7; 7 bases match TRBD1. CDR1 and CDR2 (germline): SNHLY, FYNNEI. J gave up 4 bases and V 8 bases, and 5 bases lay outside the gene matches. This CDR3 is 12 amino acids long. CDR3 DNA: TGTGCCAGCCGGGACAGAATTTACGAGCAGTACTTC. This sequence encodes CASRDRIYEQYF.

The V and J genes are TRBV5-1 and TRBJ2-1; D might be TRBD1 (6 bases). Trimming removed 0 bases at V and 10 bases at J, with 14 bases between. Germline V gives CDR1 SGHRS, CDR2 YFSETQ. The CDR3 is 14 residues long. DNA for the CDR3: TGCGCCAGCAGCTTGGCCGCAGGGGTTAAGGAGCAGTTCTTC. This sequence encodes CASSLAAGVKEQFF.

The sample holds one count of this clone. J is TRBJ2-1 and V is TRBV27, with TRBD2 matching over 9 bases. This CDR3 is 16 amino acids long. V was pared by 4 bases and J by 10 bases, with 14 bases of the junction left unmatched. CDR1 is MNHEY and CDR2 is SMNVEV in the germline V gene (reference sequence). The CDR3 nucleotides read TGTGCCAGCAGTTCGCTGGCGGGAGGGCCCCGGAGGGAGCAGTTCTTC. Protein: CASSSLAGGPRREQFF.

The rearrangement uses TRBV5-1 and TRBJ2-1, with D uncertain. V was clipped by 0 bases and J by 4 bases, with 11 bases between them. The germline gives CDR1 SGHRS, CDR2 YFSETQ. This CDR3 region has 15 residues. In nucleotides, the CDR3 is TGCGCCAGCAGCTTGGACACTAACCCATACAATGAGCAGTTCTTC. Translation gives CASSLDTNPYNEQFF.

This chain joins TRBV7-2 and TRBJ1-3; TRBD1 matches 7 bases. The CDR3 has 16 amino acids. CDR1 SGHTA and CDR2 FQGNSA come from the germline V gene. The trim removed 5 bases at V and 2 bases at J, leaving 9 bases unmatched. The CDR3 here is CASSPRTGRTGNTIYF. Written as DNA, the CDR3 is TGTGCCAGCAGCCCCCGGACAGGACGGACTGGAAACACCATATATTTT.

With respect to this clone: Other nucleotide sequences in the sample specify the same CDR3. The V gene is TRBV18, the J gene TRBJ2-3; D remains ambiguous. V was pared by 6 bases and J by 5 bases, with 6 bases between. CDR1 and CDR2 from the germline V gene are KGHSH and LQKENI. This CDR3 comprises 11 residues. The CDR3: CASSPKDTQYF. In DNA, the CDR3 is TGTGCCAGCTCCCCGAAAGATACGCAGTATTTT.

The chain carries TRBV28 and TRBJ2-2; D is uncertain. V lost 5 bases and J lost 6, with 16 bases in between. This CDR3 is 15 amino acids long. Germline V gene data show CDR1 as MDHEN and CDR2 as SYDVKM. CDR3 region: CASSSPQPGSGELFF. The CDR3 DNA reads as TGTGCCAGCAGTAGTCCCCAACCCGGTTCCGGGGAGCTGTTTTTT.

The CDR3 sequence: CASGWGRTVLTF. CDR3 nucleotides: TGTGCTAGTGGCTGGGGGAGGACGGTCCTCACCTTC. The chain employs TRBV12-5 and TRBJ1-2, with D possibly TRBD1 on 5 matching bases. CDR1 and CDR2 from the germline V gene are LGHNT and FRNRAP. This CDR3 has 12 amino acids. V was cut by 6 bases and J by 13 bases, with 18 bases left in between.